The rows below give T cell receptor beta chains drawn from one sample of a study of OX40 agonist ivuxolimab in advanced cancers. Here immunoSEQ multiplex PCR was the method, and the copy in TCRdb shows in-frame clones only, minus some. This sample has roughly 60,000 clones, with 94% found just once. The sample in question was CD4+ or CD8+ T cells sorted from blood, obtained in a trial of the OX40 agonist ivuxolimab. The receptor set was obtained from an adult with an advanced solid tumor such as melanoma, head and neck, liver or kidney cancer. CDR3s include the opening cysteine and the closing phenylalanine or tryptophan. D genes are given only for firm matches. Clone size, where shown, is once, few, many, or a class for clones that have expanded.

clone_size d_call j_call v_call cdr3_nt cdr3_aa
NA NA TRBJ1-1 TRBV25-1 TGTGCCAGCAGTGTAGGACCAGATCCTGAAGCTTTCTTT CASSVGPDPEAFF
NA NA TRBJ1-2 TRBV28 TGTGCCAGCAGTTTAGGGGACTTCTATGGCTACACCTTC CASSLGDFYGYTF
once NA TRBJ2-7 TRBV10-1 TGCGCCAGCAGTGAGTTCGGCAGGGCCTACGAGCAGTACTTC CASSEFGRAYEQYF
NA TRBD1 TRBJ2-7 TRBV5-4 TGTGCCAGCAGCTTCGACAGGGCAAGCTCCTACGAGCAGTACTTC CASSFDRASSYEQYF
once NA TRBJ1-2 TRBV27 TGTGCCAGCAGTTTGGGAGGGGATCAAGATGGCTACACCTTC CASSLGGDQDGYTF
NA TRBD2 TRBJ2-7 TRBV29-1 TGCAGCGCTGGAACGGGAGGTTACGAGCAGTACTTC CSAGTGGYEQYF
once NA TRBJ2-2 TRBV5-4 TGTGCCAGCAGCTTGGCCCCCGGGGAGCTGTTTTTT CASSLAPGELFF
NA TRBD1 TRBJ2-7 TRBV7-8 TGTGCCAGCAGCTTCGGGACAGGCTACGAGCAGTACTTC CASSFGTGYEQYF
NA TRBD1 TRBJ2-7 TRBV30 TGTGCCTGTCCGAGACAGGGGGCGTCGAAGGAGCAGTACTTC CACPRQGASKEQYF
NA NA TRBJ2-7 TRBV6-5 TGTGCCAGCAGTTACTCGGGACAATACGAGCAGTACTTC CASSYSGQYEQYF
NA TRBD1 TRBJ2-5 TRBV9 TGTGCCAGCAGCGAGCCGGGACAGGGAAGGGAGACCCAGTACTTC CASSEPGQGRETQYF
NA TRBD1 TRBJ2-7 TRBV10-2 TGCGCCAGCAGTGAGCCAGGACAGGGTTCCTACGAGCAGTACTTC CASSEPGQGSYEQYF
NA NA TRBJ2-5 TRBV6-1 TGTGCCAGCAGGAATAACAGGGCAGAGACCCAGTACTTC CASRNNRAETQYF
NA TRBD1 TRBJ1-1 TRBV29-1 TGCAGCGTTGCTTCCCTGGACAGGGGGAACACTGAAGCTTTCTTT CSVASLDRGNTEAFF
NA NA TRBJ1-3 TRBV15 TGTGCCACCAGCAGAGATTTTGGGTTCGACTCTGGAAACACCATATATTTT CATSRDFGFDSGNTIYF
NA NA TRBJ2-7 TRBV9 TGTGCCAGCAGCCCCGAGGGGGGGTACGAGCAGTACTTC CASSPEGGYEQYF
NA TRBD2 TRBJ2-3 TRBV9 TGTGCCAGCAGCCCCAGGACTAGCGGGAGTAACCCAGATACGCAGTATTTT CASSPRTSGSNPDTQYF
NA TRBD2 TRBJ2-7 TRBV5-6 TGTGCCAGCAGCGAGGCCGGGGGGTTCTCCTCCTACGAGCAGTACTTC CASSEAGGFSSYEQYF
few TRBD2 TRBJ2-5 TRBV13 TGTGCCAGCAGCTTAGGAATAGCGGGAGGGAAGGAGACCCAGTACTTC CASSLGIAGGKETQYF
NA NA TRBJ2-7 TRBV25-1 TGTGCCAGCAGGGGAAACGAGCAGTACTTC CASRGNEQYF
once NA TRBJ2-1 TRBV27 TGTGCCAGCAGTTCAGACAGGTTAGGAGGCGGGACCCAGACCTACAATGAGCAGTTCTTC CASSSDRLGGGTQTYNEQFF
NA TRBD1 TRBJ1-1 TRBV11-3 TGTGCCAGCAGCTCGTCCCGGGACAGGGGGTCTATGAACACTGAAGCTTTCTTT CASSSSRDRGSMNTEAFF
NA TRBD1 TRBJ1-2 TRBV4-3 TGCGCCAGCAGCCAGGGACAGGGGGCATATGGCTACACCTTC CASSQGQGAYGYTF
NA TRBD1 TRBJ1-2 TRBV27 TGTGCCAGCAGTTTGCGACAGGGAGGAGGCTATGGCTACACCTTC CASSLRQGGGYGYTF
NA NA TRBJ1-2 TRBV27 TGTGCCAGCAGTTTGTACGCAGGCAGTAACTATGGCTACACCTTC CASSLYAGSNYGYTF
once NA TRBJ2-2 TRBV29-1 TGCAGCGTTGAAGATCCAACAGACTCGAACACCGGGGAGCTGTTTTTT CSVEDPTDSNTGELFF
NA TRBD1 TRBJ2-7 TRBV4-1 TGCGCCAGCAGCCAAGAAACAGGGGGCGCGGACTACGAGCAGTACTTC CASSQETGGADYEQYF
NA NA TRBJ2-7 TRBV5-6 TGTGCCAGCAGCGCAACCTACGAGCAGTACTTC CASSATYEQYF